This TCR beta chain was sequenced in a study of vaccination effects on CD4 cells after COVID-19. Germline V gene sequence: CDR1 WSHSY, CDR2 SAAADI. The V end lost 3 bases, the J end lost 9 bases, and 9 bases lay between the germline ends. CDR3 length equals 13 residues. After expansion with viral peptide pools in the ViraFEST assay, antigen-specific CD4+ T cells were sequenced. Upon completion of 10 to 11 days in culture, CD4+ T cells were isolated. Vaccine recipients, nucleocapsid antibody negative, had no prior SARS-CoV-2 infection. Each culture had half its medium swapped for IL-2 medium on days 3 and 7. Assay used: immunoSEQ multiplex PCR; TCRdb lists only in-frame clones, some missing. The table includes around 60,000 clones, around 76% detected once. As concerns this clone: As yet, its antigen is unknown.

This rearrangement joins TRBV10-2 to TRBJ1-6; D not resolved. Specimen: CD4+ T cells from PBMCs cultured with HCoV-NL63 spike peptides, collected before COVID-19 vaccination. This clonotype was sampled from a human donor who received a COVID-19 vaccine. The CDR3 nucleotides read TGCGCCAGCAGTGATTGGTCAGGTTCACCCCTCCACTTT. Protein product: CASSDWSGSPLHF.